The rows below give T cell receptor beta chains drawn from one sample of a study of T cells expressing NK-cell markers. TCRdb reworked the 5' RACE reads into one entry per CDR3 protein, no DNA. The specimen's table records hundreds of thousands of distinct CDR3 sequences. Sample: blood T cells: a sorted CD56 or NKG2C T cell subset, CD4+ or CD8+ T cells, or bulk PBMC T cells (not recorded which). These receptors originate from a man between 18 and 69 years old in good health. CDR3s include the opening cysteine and the closing phenylalanine or tryptophan. Each record gives: V gene, J gene, CDR3 protein.

TRBV29-1	TRBJ2-1	CSVEKGGRGYNEQFF
TRBV28	TRBJ1-5	CASSFTPDSSYQPQHF
TRBV6-1	TRBJ2-5	CASRVAGVQETQYF
TRBV12-3/TRBV12-4	TRBJ2-3	CASSPGPSRGTDTQYF
TRBV5-1	TRBJ2-7	CASSLRSSGGTGEQYF
TRBV18	TRBJ1-2	CASSPSGTLSYTF
TRBV28	TRBJ2-3	CASSSPASGGGSSVTQYF
TRBV6-7	TRBJ1-2	CASSYDIRYTF
TRBV29-1	TRBJ2-3	CSVVPGGFGDTQYF
TRBV3-1	TRBJ1-2	CASSLPGRGYTF
TRBV7-2	TRBJ2-1	CATKAGFSYNEQFF
TRBV3-1	TRBJ2-5	CASSQEVRTSDFQETQYF
TRBV3-1	TRBJ2-5	CASSQVTSTETQYF
TRBV28	TRBJ1-4	CAIRPGGRRRGNEKLFF
TRBV7-9	TRBJ2-3	CASSSALNPTDTQYF
TRBV6-2/TRBV6-3	TRBJ1-2	CASSYSNRREGGYTF
TRBV7-9	TRBJ2-2	CASSPLGQVYSTGELFF
TRBV5-1	TRBJ2-7	CASRRGESYEQYF
TRBV6-2/TRBV6-3	TRBJ2-5	CASSPRETQYF
TRBV18	TRBJ1-5	CASSQDRLYSNQPQHF
TRBV12-3/TRBV12-4	TRBJ1-2	CASSFERTLSYGYTF
TRBV20-1	TRBJ2-5	CSARVPKGTSRETQETQYF
TRBV6-1	TRBJ1-4	CAAGGTGHEKLFF
TRBV6-1	TRBJ1-6	CASSEARGRSPLHF
TRBV20-1	TRBJ2-4	CSARAPGLGYYIQYF
TRBV15	TRBJ1-5	CATSRDPSNQPQHF
TRBV3-1	TRBJ2-7	CASSQARAARPYEQYF
TRBV12-3/TRBV12-4	TRBJ1-1	CASRKGRLNTEAFF
TRBV20-1	TRBJ2-2	CSARVIPGTSGGTNTGELFF
TRBV18	TRBJ2-5	CASSPPLFGFRETQYF
TRBV15	TRBJ2-7	CATSRDLVEAYEQYF
TRBV6-5	TRBJ1-6	CASSYQSRERGNSPLHF
TRBV5-4	TRBJ2-1	CASSSLTGAPNEQFF
TRBV30	TRBJ1-1	CAWSQRPIRNTEAFF
TRBV9	TRBJ1-3	CASSSNRRDRGAASSGNTIYF
TRBV4-1	TRBJ2-1	CASSQASSASYNEQFF
TRBV11-2	TRBJ1-3	CASSLGPGNSGNTIYF
TRBV6-1	TRBJ1-2	CASSAGTETNYGYTF
TRBV12-3/TRBV12-4	TRBJ1-5	CASSYTLRAQHF